These 5 T cell receptor beta chains share one sample of origin, sequenced in a study of circulating CD8 cells and anti-PD-1 response in melanoma. Live CD3+CD8+TCRalphabeta+ cells were sorted into four subsets by PD-1 and/or TIGIT. The QIAseq Immune Repertoire TCR panel built the libraries from roughly 16 ng of total RNA. TCRdb recomputed calls from the reads with MiXCR, one row per CDR3 protein. The sample shows approximately 530 distinct CDR3 sequences, roughly 6.5% of them seen only once. The sequencing here drew on CD8+ T cells from PBMCs, taken at baseline or after one month of anti-PD-1 therapy (not recorded which). The receptors come from a human donor with melanoma.

This clonotype has only a few counts. A junction boundary mismatches the germline segment, possibly from a read error. This chain uses TRBV10-2 with TRBJ2-7; D is perhaps TRBD1 (6 bases). Germline CDR1 and CDR2: WSHSY and SAAADI. This CDR3 is built from 15 residues. The CDR3 loop reads CASSSNWDNSYEQCF. Here the CDR3 DNA reads TGCGCCAGCAGTAGCAACTGGGACAACTCCTACGAGCAGTGCTTC.

In its sample, this clonotype ranks as large. The gene calls are TRBV19 and TRBJ1-5; weak D call: TRBD1 (6 bases). The CDR3 sequence is 13 residues long. Between the trimmed V and J ends, which lost 4 bases and 6 bases, there was a span of 10 bases. Germline V lookup: CDR1 LNHDA, CDR2 SQIVND (reference sequence). CDR3: CASSTVRGQPQHF. The CDR3 DNA follows: TGTGCCAGTAGTACCGTCAGGGGTCAGCCCCAGCATTTT.

By share, this clonotype counts as medium-sized. The chain couples TRBV28 to TRBJ1-2; tentatively, D is TRBD1 (5 bases). Germline lookup yields CDR1 MDHEN and CDR2 SYDVKM. Trimming took off 6 bases at V and 4 bases at J, with 12 bases between the two ends. This CDR3 spans 13 amino acids. The CDR3 DNA reads TGTGCCAGCAGACCACAGGCGGTCTATGGCTACACCTTC. This codes for CASRPQAVYGYTF.

Relative to its sample, this clonotype is medium-sized (0.01 to 0.1%). The DNA for the CDR3 is TGTGCCAGCAGCCCCTTCGGGGCCGGGGAGCTGTTTTTT. Protein sequence: CASSPFGAGELFF. V gene TRBV7-3 combines with J gene TRBJ2-2, with D maybe TRBD2 (5 bases). CDR3 length equals 13 residues. V lost 5 bases and J lost 6, with 10 bases in between. Germline lookup yields CDR1 SGHTA and CDR2 FQGTGA.

In its sample, this clonotype ranks as large (0.1 to 1%). The CDR3 reads CASSSNWDNSYEQYF. CDR3 DNA sequence: TGCGCCAGCAGTAGCAACTGGGACAACTCCTACGAGCAGTACTTC. The chain carries TRBV10-2 and TRBJ2-7; maybe TRBD1 (6 bases). Germline loops: CDR1 WSHSY, CDR2 SAAADI. This CDR3 has 15 residues. With 5 bases removed from V and 0 bases from J, the gap between germline ends came to 14 bases.